This is a list of T cell receptor beta chains from one sample in a study of T-cell memory formation after mild COVID-19. TCRdb recomputed calls from the 5' RACE reads with MiXCR, one row per CDR3 protein. The table shows 300,000 to 400,000 distinct CDR3 sequences, with 25% to 30% occurring only once. Specimen: PBMCs or a T cell subset sorted from them (not recorded which). These receptors came from an adult woman who had mild COVID-19 (a few samples of this study predate the infection). Cell type and time point are not known. Both conserved end residues are part of each CDR3. The D gene is left open where the match is weak. Some rows mark clone size as missing; the rest say once, few, many or name a class of expanded clone.

v_call	clone_size	j_call	d_call	cdr3_aa	cdr3_nt
TRBV20-1	NA	TRBJ1-5	NA	CSARHREVFPQHF	TGCAGTGCTAGACACAGGGAAGTCTTTCCCCAGCATTTT
TRBV15	NA	TRBJ2-1	NA	CATSRIQGWGNEQFF	TGTGCCACCAGCAGAATACAGGGTTGGGGTAATGAGCAGTTCTTC
TRBV4-1	NA	TRBJ1-1	NA	CASSQERGNTEAFF	TGCGCCAGCAGCCAAGAAAGGGGGAACACTGAAGCTTTCTTT
TRBV12-5	few	TRBJ2-1	NA	CASGEFSGNYNEQFF	TGTGCTAGTGGCGAATTCTCCGGGAACTACAATGAGCAGTTCTTC
TRBV29-1	few	TRBJ1-2	NA	CSVLGAGVTF	TGCAGCGTCCTTGGGGCAGGGGTCACCTTC
TRBV12-3/TRBV12-4	NA	TRBJ1-6	NA	CATFMGDSEPPKDNSPLHF	TGTGCCACCTTTATGGGGGACTCTGAACCACCTAAAGATAATTCACCCCTCCACTTT
TRBV7-2	NA	TRBJ1-2	NA	CASSLRQNGYTF	TGTGCCAGCAGCCTCCGGCAGAATGGCTACACCTTC
TRBV12-3/TRBV12-4	NA	TRBJ2-3	NA	CASSPGIGQYF	TGTGCCAGCAGTCCGGGGATCGGGCAGTATTTT
TRBV3-1	many	TRBJ2-3	NA	CASSRIRTDTQYF	TGTGCCAGCAGCCGGATTCGGACAGATACGCAGTATTTT
TRBV29-1	NA	TRBJ1-1	TRBD1	CSVRQGLDTEAFF	TGCAGCGTTCGACAGGGGTTGGACACTGAAGCTTTCTTT
TRBV20-1	NA	TRBJ2-3	TRBD1	CSVPSGTATFSTDTQYF	TGCAGTGTTCCTTCTGGGACAGCCACCTTTAGCACAGATACGCAGTATTTT
TRBV11-3	NA	TRBJ2-7	NA	CASSPERPGVVYEQYF	TGTGCCAGCAGCCCAGAACGTCCGGGAGTTGTTTACGAGCAGTACTTC
TRBV12-3/TRBV12-4	NA	TRBJ2-7	NA	CASRDQSSYEQYF	TGTGCCAGCCGGGACCAGAGCTCCTACGAGCAGTACTTC
TRBV4-2	NA	TRBJ2-6	NA	CASSQQGHTGAGANVLTF	TGTGCCAGCAGCCAACAGGGACACACAGGCGCTGGGGCCAACGTCCTGACTTTC
TRBV7-2	NA	TRBJ2-7	TRBD2	CASSLGRGEIDEQYF	TGTGCCAGCAGCTTAGGTCGGGGGGAGATCGACGAGCAGTACTTC
TRBV9	few	TRBJ2-7	TRBD2	CASSPGLAPAYEQYF	TGTGCCAGCAGCCCCGGACTAGCCCCTGCCTACGAGCAGTACTTC
TRBV6-4	NA	TRBJ2-2	NA	CASSALGGTPGELFF	TGTGCCAGCAGTGCCCTTGGGGGCACCCCCGGGGAGCTGTTTTTT
TRBV18	NA	TRBJ2-3	NA	CASDPGTKSTDTQYF	TGTGCCAGCGACCCTGGGACGAAAAGCACAGATACGCAGTATTTT
TRBV6-2/TRBV6-3	few	TRBJ1-2	TRBD1	CASSPTGARGYTF	TGTGCCAGCAGTCCGACAGGGGCGCGAGGCTACACCTTC
TRBV29-1	NA	TRBJ2-1	TRBD2	CSVEKTGGTSGNYNEQFF	TGCAGCGTTGAAAAGACAGGGGGGACTAGCGGAAATTACAATGAGCAGTTCTTC
TRBV20-1	NA	TRBJ2-3	NA	CSATVGFTDTQYF	TGCAGTGCTACCGTGGGGTTCACAGATACGCAGTATTTT
TRBV20-1	NA	TRBJ1-2	NA	CSAREEIYGYTF	TGCAGTGCTAGAGAGGAGATCTATGGCTACACCTTC
TRBV29-1	few	TRBJ2-5	NA	CSARVARTRQETQYF	TGCAGCGCCAGAGTGGCTCGTACTAGGCAAGAGACCCAGTACTTC
TRBV4-1	NA	TRBJ1-1	NA	CASSQDRRRVRTEAFF	TGCGCCAGCAGCCAAGATCGTCGAAGGGTACGGACTGAAGCTTTCTTT
TRBV20-1	few	TRBJ2-2	NA	CSASSVNTGELFF	TGCAGTGCTAGTTCGGTGAACACCGGGGAGCTGTTTTTT
TRBV7-2	NA	TRBJ2-3	TRBD2	CASSLAGAGVTDTQYF	TGTGCCAGCAGCTTAGCCGGGGCGGGAGTTACAGATACGCAGTATTTT
TRBV5-5	NA	TRBJ1-2	NA	CASSLAAGAQNYGYTF	TGTGCCAGCAGCTTGGCTGCGGGGGCACAGAACTATGGCTACACCTTC
TRBV3-1	NA	TRBJ2-5	TRBD2	CASSQRDYVQETQYF	TGTGCCAGCAGCCAGCGGGACTACGTACAAGAGACCCAGTACTTC
TRBV23-1	NA	TRBJ2-1	NA	CASSHKAKSRGIVRSYNEQFF	TGCGCCAGCAGCCACAAGGCAAAAAGCAGGGGAATCGTCCGCTCCTACAATGAGCAGTTCTTC
TRBV5-5	NA	TRBJ2-1	TRBD2	CASSSRSGTNQFF	TGTGCCAGCAGCTCGAGATCCGGGACTAACCAGTTCTTC
TRBV12-3/TRBV12-4	NA	TRBJ1-1	NA	CASSLSGPTSRTEAFF	TGTGCCAGCAGTTTATCCGGACCTACGAGTAGGACTGAAGCTTTCTTT
TRBV18	few	TRBJ2-3	TRBD1	CASSPSDRSTDTQYF	TGTGCCAGCTCACCGTCGGACAGGAGCACAGATACGCAGTATTTT
TRBV6-1	NA	TRBJ2-3	NA	CASSEMPGSTDTQYF	TGTGCCAGCAGTGAAATGCCGGGTAGCACAGATACGCAGTATTTT
TRBV9	NA	TRBJ1-1	NA	CASSPEGGRPEAFF	TGTGCCAGCAGCCCCGAAGGGGGAAGGCCTGAAGCTTTCTTT
TRBV12-3/TRBV12-4	few	TRBJ2-7	NA	CASSLGANLYEQYF	TGTGCCAGCAGTTTAGGGGCGAACCTCTACGAGCAGTACTTC
TRBV6-2/TRBV6-3	once	TRBJ2-7	NA	CASSHPAYEQYF	TGTGCCAGCAGTCACCCCGCCTACGAGCAGTACTTC
TRBV9	NA	TRBJ2-1	TRBD2	CASSFGTSGGNYNEQFF	TGTGCCAGCAGCTTCGGGACTAGCGGGGGGAACTACAATGAGCAGTTCTTC
TRBV4-2	NA	TRBJ2-3	TRBD2	CASSPQLAGTHDTQYF	TGTGCCAGCAGCCCGCAACTAGCGGGAACACACGATACGCAGTATTTT
TRBV4-3	many	TRBJ2-7	TRBD2	CASSQSGLAGGEEQYF	TGCGCCAGCAGCCAGTCCGGACTAGCGGGAGGCGAAGAGCAGTACTTC
TRBV24-1	NA	TRBJ2-3	NA	CATSDPEQGDTQYF	TGTGCCACCAGTGACCCGGAACAGGGAGATACGCAGTATTTT
TRBV7-9	NA	TRBJ1-1	NA	CASSLTRAGTEAFF	TGTGCCAGCAGCTTGACCAGGGCCGGCACTGAAGCTTTCTTT
TRBV29-1	NA	TRBJ2-7	NA	CSVMGAYEQYF	TGCAGCGTTATGGGGGCTTACGAGCAGTACTTC
TRBV9	NA	TRBJ2-7	NA	CASSVDPPGEQYF	TGTGCCAGCAGCGTAGACCCCCCAGGCGAGCAGTACTTC
TRBV27	NA	TRBJ2-1	TRBD2	CASSRPGLATTSYNEQFF	TGTGCCAGCAGTCGCCCGGGACTAGCGACGACCTCCTACAATGAGCAGTTCTTC
TRBV11-2	NA	TRBJ2-3	NA	CASSLVRLGGVDTQYF	TGTGCCAGCAGCTTAGTTCGGTTGGGGGGAGTAGATACGCAGTATTTT
TRBV7-9	few	TRBJ2-1	NA	CASSPTSEQFF	TGTGCCAGCAGCCCGACCTCAGAGCAGTTCTTC
TRBV30	NA	TRBJ2-7	TRBD1	CAWTPGTGLYEQYF	TGTGCCTGGACCCCCGGGACAGGCCTCTACGAGCAGTACTTC
TRBV7-7	NA	TRBJ2-1	TRBD2	CASSRTSGRGEQFF	TGTGCTAGCAGTCGGACTAGCGGGAGAGGTGAGCAGTTCTTC
TRBV9	once	TRBJ1-6	NA	CASSVGTSPGNSPLHF	TGTGCCAGCAGCGTAGGGACCAGCCCTGGGAATTCACCCCTCCACTTT
TRBV3-1	NA	TRBJ2-1	NA	CASSQISGLAYNEQFF	TGTGCCAGCAGCCAGATCAGCGGGCTGGCCTACAATGAGCAGTTCTTC
TRBV10-3	many	TRBJ2-1	NA	CAISLDNEQFF	TGTGCCATCAGCCTAGACAATGAGCAGTTCTTC
TRBV13	NA	TRBJ1-2	NA	CASTPDGNYGYTF	TGTGCCAGCACCCCCGACGGGAACTATGGCTACACCTTC
TRBV30	NA	TRBJ2-5	TRBD2	CAWALAGGEETQYF	TGTGCCTGGGCTTTAGCGGGGGGCGAAGAGACCCAGTACTTC
TRBV12-3/TRBV12-4	NA	TRBJ1-4	NA	CASSRWGVLGEKLFF	TGTGCCAGCAGTCGTTGGGGAGTCTTAGGTGAAAAACTGTTTTTT
TRBV2	NA	TRBJ1-5	NA	CASRGMGNQPQHF	TGTGCCAGCAGGGGGATGGGCAATCAGCCCCAGCATTTT
TRBV20-1	NA	TRBJ2-7	NA	CSARDSGPINVYEQYF	TGCAGTGCTAGAGATAGTGGCCCCATCAATGTCTACGAGCAGTACTTC